The 3 T cell receptor beta chains below come from one sample, sequenced in a study of beta chain features in type 1 diabetes. Expressed TCRB transcripts were sequenced because the isolated RNA had all been reverse transcribed beforehand. Measured with immunoSEQ multiplex PCR; TCRdb has only the in-frame clones, and not every one. This table holds 350,000 to 400,000 clones, approximately 16% found once. Sequencing used naive CD4+ T cells from blood. The source of these receptors is a woman younger than 35 in good health.

The chain joins TRBV29-1 to TRBJ2-1; the match to TRBD1 covers 8 bases. The CDR3 spans 14 residues. Germline loops: CDR1 SQVTM, CDR2 ANQGSEA. After removal of 5 bases from V and 3 bases from J, the junction contained 6 bases not matched to a gene. CDR3 nucleotide sequence: TGCAGCGTTATCGACAGGGGATACTACAATGAGCAGTTCTTC. Its protein is CSVIDRGYYNEQFF.

The chain has TRBV6-5 and TRBJ1-1; a possible D gene is TRBD1 (6 bases). Trimming stripped 7 bases from V and 0 bases from J, with 12 bases between. The CDR3 consists of 14 residues. Germline CDR1 MNHEY, CDR2 SVGAGI. CDR3 coding DNA: TGTGCCAGCACCCCGGACAGCCTGAACACTGAAGCTTTCTTT. Its translation: CASTPDSLNTEAFF.

The V gene is TRBV27, the J gene TRBJ2-7, with D possibly being TRBD2 (5 bases). Germline CDR1 is MNHEY and CDR2 is SMNVEV (reference sequence). The CDR3 loop spans 14 amino acids. Trimming pared 6 bases from V and 0 bases from J, leaving 12 bases between. The CDR3 DNA follows: TGTGCCAGCAGCATCGGACTTAGCTCCTACGAGCAGTACTTC. Its translation is CASSIGLSSYEQYF.